These 2 T cell receptor beta chains came from one sample sequenced in a study of blood T cell repertoires in COVID-19. Clones were read by immunoSEQ multiplex PCR, and TCRdb kept only the in-frame ones, dropping some. Here the sample spans tens of thousands of clones, roughly 88% being singletons. Sample: peripheral blood. The source is a human donor in a cohort sampled during active COVID-19.

This chain connects TRBV10-2 to TRBJ2-5; TRBD2 matches 8 bases. Losses at the gene ends were 3 bases for V and 4 bases for J; bases not matched to a gene: 7. From germline, CDR1 is WSHSY and CDR2 SAAADI. This CDR3 region has 15 residues. The CDR3 region is CASSEISGMGETQYF. The CDR3 bases are TGCGCCAGCAGTGAAATTAGCGGGATGGGAGAGACCCAGTACTTC.

The chain combines TRBV21-1 with TRBJ2-2; TRBD2 was called by the table and not checked on the DNA. TRBV21-1 constitutes a pseudogene. The length of the CDR3 is 17 residues. The CDR3 nucleotides read TGTGCCAGCACCTTCCGTGGCGGGAGGGCCCACACCGGGGAGCTGTTTTTT. It translates to CASTFRGGRAHTGELFF.